Listed below are T cell receptor beta chains from one sample, sequenced in a study of control samples from healthy donors and cancer patients. TCRdb's copy holds only in-frame clones and misses some; the assay was immunoSEQ multiplex PCR. The sample consists of 100,000 to 120,000 clones, 83% of them appearing once. Sequencing was performed on blood. These receptors all stem from a woman aged 45-65 years in good health. The CDR3 runs from the conserved cysteine through the conserved F or W. The D gene is left open where the match is weak. Clone size, where shown, is once, few, many, or a class for clones that have expanded.

V	J	size	D	DNA	CDR3
TRBV5-6	TRBJ2-7	NA	NA	TGTGCCAGCAGCTTGGGGGATTGGAACGAGCAGTACTTC	CASSLGDWNEQYF
TRBV29-1	TRBJ2-3	NA	TRBD1	TGCAGCGTAGTCCCCGGGACAGGGGATGCAGATACGCAGTATTTT	CSVVPGTGDADTQYF
TRBV12-3/TRBV12-4	TRBJ2-2	once	NA	TGTGCCAGCAGCCGACAGCTCACCGGGGAGCTGTTTTTT	CASSRQLTGELFF
TRBV5-4	TRBJ2-7	NA	NA	TGTGCCAGCAGCTCTACAGGGATCTACGAGCAGTACTTC	CASSSTGIYEQYF
TRBV6-2/TRBV6-3	TRBJ2-1	NA	NA	TGTGCCAGCAGCCCCAGGGCCAATGGTGAGCAGTTCTTC	CASSPRANGEQFF
TRBV7-2	TRBJ1-3	NA	NA	TGTGCCAGCAGCCGGCTCGGGGGCAATGGAAACACCATATATTTT	CASSRLGGNGNTIYF
TRBV10-3	TRBJ1-4	NA	NA	TGTGCCATCAGTGAAGGCAGGGCTGAAGAAAAACTGTTTTTT	CAISEGRAEEKLFF
TRBV19	TRBJ1-6	once	TRBD1	TGTGCCAGTAGTATGACAGGGGTGGGTTCACCCCTCCACTTT	CASSMTGVGSPLHF
TRBV29-1	TRBJ2-5	once	NA	TGCAGCGTTTCCAGGTCACAAGAGACCCAGTACTTC	CSVSRSQETQYF
TRBV12-5	TRBJ2-2	NA	TRBD1	TGTGCTAGTGGTCAGACTCTGGGACAGGCGAACACCGGGGAGCTGTTTTTT	CASGQTLGQANTGELFF
TRBV9	TRBJ1-3	once	TRBD1	TGTGCCAGCAGCCCTAGTCCGGGACAGGGGTACGGAAACACCATATATTTT	CASSPSPGQGYGNTIYF
TRBV5-1	TRBJ2-3	NA	TRBD2	TGCGCCAGCAGCTTGCGGGGGGTTGTTCGAGATACGCAGTATTTT	CASSLRGVVRDTQYF
TRBV7-2	TRBJ1-3	NA	TRBD1	TGTGCCAGCAGCTTGGACAGGGCTGGAAACACCATATATTTT	CASSLDRAGNTIYF
TRBV28	TRBJ2-7	few	NA	TGTGCCAGCAGTATCGACAGCTCCTACGAGCAGTACTTC	CASSIDSSYEQYF
TRBV2	TRBJ1-5	NA	NA	TGTGCCAGCAGCCAAGGGTCAGGGGACGGGGGGCATCAGCCCCAGCATTTT	CASSQGSGDGGHQPQHF
TRBV12-5	TRBJ1-1	NA	TRBD1	TGTGCTAGTGGGCCAGGGCAGGGGGCCTCTGAAGCTTTCTTT	CASGPGQGASEAFF
TRBV9	TRBJ1-3	NA	TRBD1	TGTGCCAGCAGCGGAGGACAGGGGATTGGAAACACCATATATTTT	CASSGGQGIGNTIYF
TRBV7-2	TRBJ1-5	NA	NA	TGTGCCAGCAGCGAAGGACCGAGGGGTGGCAATCAGCCCCAGCATTTT	CASSEGPRGGNQPQHF
TRBV27	TRBJ2-1	NA	NA	TGTGCCAGCAGACCTCCCCTCGGGGACAATGAGCAGTTCTTC	CASRPPLGDNEQFF
TRBV4-2	TRBJ1-3	NA	NA	TGTGCCAGCAGCCAAGAGGACACAGGACGCTCTGGAAACACCATATATTTT	CASSQEDTGRSGNTIYF
TRBV18	TRBJ2-5	NA	TRBD2	TGTGCCAGCTCACCCAGCGGGGCCCTCCGAGAGACCCAGTACTTC	CASSPSGALRETQYF
TRBV4-3	TRBJ2-5	few	TRBD2	TGCGCCAGCAGCCAAATAGCGGGGGGGAGCACAGAGACCCAGTACTTC	CASSQIAGGSTETQYF
TRBV3-1/TRBV3-2	TRBJ2-3	NA	NA	TGTGCCAGCAGCCAACAACTTACCACAGATACGCAGTATTTT	CASSQQLTTDTQYF
TRBV30	TRBJ2-7	NA	TRBD2	TGTGCCTGGAGTTTAGGACTAGCGGGAGGGGACGAGCAGTACTTC	CAWSLGLAGGDEQYF
TRBV6-2/TRBV6-3	TRBJ2-5	NA	NA	TGTGCCAGCAGTTACCCCAGCCCCGGGGTCGGCGAGACCCAGTACTTC	CASSYPSPGVGETQYF
TRBV10-2	TRBJ2-3	NA	TRBD2	TGCGCCAGCAGAGGACTAGCGGGGGACCCCCCTACAGATACGCAGTATTTT	CASRGLAGDPPTDTQYF
TRBV7-2	TRBJ2-2	NA	NA	TGTGCCAGCAGCTTGGACAGCAACACCGGGGAGCTGTTTTTT	CASSLDSNTGELFF
TRBV7-8	TRBJ1-5	NA	TRBD1	TGTGCCAGCAGCCAAAGGGGGACAGGGGTTTCGCCCCAGCATTTT	CASSQRGTGVSPQHF
TRBV9	TRBJ2-1	NA	NA	TGTGCCAGCAGCGTAGGGCTCTGGTCGGACAATGAGCAGTTCTTC	CASSVGLWSDNEQFF
TRBV5-1	TRBJ1-1	NA	NA	TGCGCCAGCAGCTCCGAACGGAACACTGAAGCTTTCTTT	CASSSERNTEAFF
TRBV6-5	TRBJ1-1	NA	TRBD1	TGTGCCAGCAGGACCTTACAGGGGGCGCGAACTGAAGCTTTCTTT	CASRTLQGARTEAFF
TRBV7-8	TRBJ1-2	NA	NA	TGTGCCAGCAGCAGCCCACAGGGATGGGATGGCTACACCTTC	CASSSPQGWDGYTF
TRBV5-4	TRBJ1-4	NA	NA	TGTGCCAGCAGCTTGGCATCTTTTGGTGAAAAACTGTTTTTT	CASSLASFGEKLFF
TRBV10-3	TRBJ1-5	NA	NA	TGTGCCATCAGTGGTCGTTCGGATTCCAATCAGCCCCAGCATTTT	CAISGRSDSNQPQHF
TRBV7-2	TRBJ1-6	NA	TRBD1	TGTGCCAGCAGCTTAGGAAAGGACAGGAATTATAATTCACCCCTCCACTTT	CASSLGKDRNYNSPLHF
TRBV19	TRBJ2-1	NA	TRBD1	TGTGCCAGTAGTGTAACCGGGACAGGGGTCTTAGGGCAGTTCTTC	CASSVTGTGVLGQFF
TRBV3-1/TRBV3-2	TRBJ2-7	NA	NA	TGTGCCAGCAGCCAAGATGGGAGCGGACCCTACGAGCAGTACTTC	CASSQDGSGPYEQYF
TRBV5-1	TRBJ1-1	NA	TRBD1	TGCGCCAGCAGCCCTGGGACAGCGAACACTGAAGCTTTCTTT	CASSPGTANTEAFF
TRBV10-1	TRBJ2-7	NA	TRBD1	TGCGCCAGCATCCTTGTGGACAGGGGATCCGCCTCGGGAACCTACGAGCAGTACTTC	CASILVDRGSASGTYEQYF
TRBV27	TRBJ2-3	NA	NA	TGTGCCAGCAGTTTAGTTTCCCTGGATACGCAGTATTTT	CASSLVSLDTQYF
TRBV30	TRBJ2-5	NA	TRBD2	TGTGCCTACCTCCGATCGGGACTAGCGGGAGGAGGGACCCAGTACTTC	CAYLRSGLAGGGTQYF
TRBV30	TRBJ2-5	NA	TRBD1	TGTGCCTACTTGAAGGGACAGGGGGCTATAGGGACCCAGTACTTC	CAYLKGQGAIGTQYF
TRBV19	TRBJ1-6	NA	NA	TGTGCCAGTAGTATACCCACCGCGGGGGGGGGTTCACCCCTCCACTTT	CASSIPTAGGGSPLHF
TRBV24-1	TRBJ2-1	NA	TRBD2	TGTGCCACCAGTGACACCGGGACTAGCGGGGGCAATGAGCAGTTCTTC	CATSDTGTSGGNEQFF
TRBV7-9	TRBJ1-2	once	NA	TGTGCCAGCAGCTTAATACTGGACAGTGCTTCTAACTATGGCTACACCTTC	CASSLILDSASNYGYTF
TRBV7-2	TRBJ2-3	few	NA	TGTGCCAGCAGCTTACGGACCGCCGGGGGAAGCACAGATACGCAGTATTTT	CASSLRTAGGSTDTQYF
TRBV10-1	TRBJ1-1	NA	NA	TGCGCCAGCAATTTGATCAGGGGTAGCACTGAAGCTTTCTTT	CASNLIRGSTEAFF
TRBV2	TRBJ2-7	medium-sized	TRBD1	TGTGCCAGCTGGGACAGGGTCTCCTACGAGCAGTACTTC	CASWDRVSYEQYF
TRBV4-3	TRBJ1-1	NA	NA	TGCGCCAGCAGCGACTCTTTGGGCCGCCCTGAAGCTTTCTTT	CASSDSLGRPEAFF
TRBV11-2	TRBJ1-4	NA	NA	TGTGCCAGCAGCAAGACCCAGGTCCGCGAAAAACTGTTTTTT	CASSKTQVREKLFF
TRBV9	TRBJ1-2	NA	TRBD1	TGTGCCAGCAGCGGATCGGCAGGGGGCTATGGCTACACCTTC	CASSGSAGGYGYTF